This T cell receptor (beta chain) was obtained from a study of T cells in Graves' hyperthyroidism and ophthalmopathy. Points from the study as a whole: The model identified upcoming ophthalmopathy a median around 6 months ahead of onset. Researchers found most expanded thyroid clonotypes above 0.001 in blood as well.

Diagnosis of hyperthyroidism was new in patients aged 18 to 65, and its duration was under 2 months. This clonotype was found many times. Antigen: not known. The CDR3 regions of TCR beta were amplified from RNA transcripts. First-round RT-PCR of the TCR CDR3 relied on the HTBI primer set. TCRdb re-derived calls from the multiplex PCR reads in MiXCR, one entry per CDR3 protein. The sample has about 340,000 distinct CDR3 sequences, around 23% seen once. The germline CDR1 and CDR2 sequences are DFQATT and SNEGSKA (reference sequence). With V trimmed by 6 bases and J by 4 bases, 9 bases remained unmatched. CDR3 length: 14 residues.

This receptor was taken from a woman in her 50s with Graves' hyperthyroidism. This chain links TRBV20-1 with TRBJ1-1; 9 nucleotides agree with TRBD1. Material for sequencing was blood. The chain's CDR3 is CSAGGQGRTTEAFF. CDR3 nucleotides: TGCAGTGCCGGAGGACAGGGGCGGACCACTGAAGCTTTCTTT.